The clone carrying this T cell receptor (beta chain) was seen only a few times. The antigen remains undetermined. Diagnoses were made from clinical symptoms, serum measures (thyroxine and TRAb), thyroid ultrasound and orbital computed tomography. Out of roughly 9.1 ml of fresh peripheral blood came the PBMCs. Amplification of TCR beta CDR3 regions was performed using RNA transcripts as template. Carried out on the TCR CDR3, a first-round RT-PCR used the HTBI primer set. In TCRdb, the multiplex PCR reads were re-called with MiXCR into one record per CDR3 protein. Here the sample spans hundreds of thousands of distinct CDR3 sequences, under 15% being singletons. These data are taken from a study of T cells in Graves' hyperthyroidism and ophthalmopathy. Regarding the study as a whole: Among clonotypes expanded in thyroid above 0.001, most were also found in blood. Ophthalmopathy and stable hyperthyroidism were separated by a 13 V-J model.

Deletions cut 2 bases from V and 1 base from J, with 11 bases between. Germline CDR1 and CDR2: SEHNR and FQNEAQ (reference sequence). The CDR3 is 16 residues long. This receptor was taken from a man younger than 30 with Graves' ophthalmopathy. This rearrangement joins TRBV7-9 to TRBJ2-2, with D uncertain. Sequencing was performed on blood. The CDR3 is CASSLRGPLNTGELFF. The CDR3 DNA reads TGTGCCAGCAGCTTAAGAGGACCCCTGAACACCGGGGAGCTGTTTTTT.